These 23 T cell receptor beta chains were all obtained from the same sample, sequenced in a study of patients and donors after allogeneic stem cell transplantation. Using its own MiXCR run on the RT-PCR reads, TCRdb lists one record per CDR3 protein. The sample holds 900,000 to 1,000,000 distinct CDR3 sequences, about a sixth seen once. Sequenced: blood, either unsorted or a sorted T cell fraction (not recorded which). The receptors here all came from a human donor who was either an allogeneic HSCT recipient or a stem cell or donor lymphocyte infusion donor (not recorded which). It is not recorded whose cells these are; they may come from a transplant donor.

The chain is built from TRBV4-1 and TRBJ1-4; D unclear. Per germline, CDR1 MGHRA and CDR2 YSYEKL. V shed 7 bases and J shed 0 bases, with 12 bases lying between them. This CDR3 has 15 residues. Here the CDR3 reads CASTLSQATNEKLFF. In nucleotides, the CDR3 is TGCGCCAGCACCCTATCACAAGCAACTAATGAAAAACTGTTTTTT.

The J gene is TRBJ2-1, the V gene TRBV5-1; 7 bases match TRBD1. The length of the CDR3 is 15 residues. The germline V gene has CDR1 SGHRS and CDR2 YFSETQ. Trimming cost V 4 bases and J 4 bases; bases outside gene matches: 8. The CDR3 coding sequence is TGCGCCAGCAGCAGAACCGGGACAGATTACAATGAGCAGTTCTTC. It yields the protein CASSRTGTDYNEQFF.

There are a few counts of this clonotype. The chain combines TRBV30 with TRBJ1-5, with 7 bases matching TRBD1. The CDR3 consists of 16 residues. Germline V gene sequence: CDR1 GTSNPN, CDR2 SVGIG (reference sequence). Trimming removed 5 bases from V and 2 bases from J; junction bases left unmatched: 12. CDR3 loop: CAWSPRGRGGNQPQHF. The CDR3 nucleotides read TGTGCCTGGTCCCCCAGGGGGAGAGGGGGCAATCAGCCCCAGCATTTT.

Worth noting for this clonotype: The junction departs from germline at one end; a sequencing error may be responsible. CDR3: CASMRTWTGNSIYF. The CDR3, as DNA: TGTGCCAGCATGAGGACGTGGACCGGAAACTCCATATATTTT. This chain uses TRBV6-1 with TRBJ1-3; D is uncertain. This CDR3 is built from 14 residues. The germline CDR1 and CDR2 sequences are MNHNS and SASEGT.

V and J are TRBV9 and TRBJ2-3, with D perhaps TRBD2 (5 bases). Trimming took 6 bases from V and 9 from J, leaving 26 bases between them. Looked up from germline, CDR1 is SGDLS and CDR2 is YYNGEE. This CDR3 contains 16 residues. CDR3 DNA: TGTGCCAGCACACCTTCCCCGCTGGACTCAGTTCCGACGCAGTATTTT. Protein sequence: CASTPSPLDSVPTQYF.

The V and J genes are TRBV3-1 and TRBJ2-5, with no clear D. V dropped 1 base and J dropped 5 bases, with 11 bases sitting between them. In germline, CDR1 is LGHDT, CDR2 YNNKEL (reference sequence). The CDR3 sequence is 14 residues long. CDR3 DNA sequence: TGTGCCAGCAGCCAAGCAGGAGTGGCGGAGACCCAGTACTTC. It encodes CASSQAGVAETQYF.

This clonotype has just a few counts. V usage is TRBV12-3 or TRBV12-4 and J usage is TRBJ2-1; either TRBD1 or TRBD2 may fit D (5 bases each). V lost 3 bases, J lost 3 bases, and 12 bases lay in between. This CDR3 contains 15 residues. In DNA, the CDR3 is TGTGCCAGCAGTTTCACCGGGACCGACTACAATGAGCAGTTCTTC. Amino acids: CASSFTGTDYNEQFF.

The V call is TRBV29-1, the J call TRBJ2-2, with 10 bases fitting TRBD2. Trimming cost V 6 bases and J 5 bases; bases outside gene matches: 15. Germline V gene sequence: CDR1 SQVTM, CDR2 ANQGSEA. The CDR3 is made up of 17 amino acids. The CDR3 region has the DNA TGCAGCGTGGTATTCAGAGGTAGCGGGAGGTCAACCGGGGAGCTGTTTTTT. It translates to CSVVFRGSGRSTGELFF.

The rearrangement uses TRBV24-1 and TRBJ2-2, with 10 positions matching TRBD1. This CDR3 spans 15 amino acids. V gave up 6 bases and J gave up 6 bases; unmatched junction bases: 6. Germline V gives CDR1 KGHDR, CDR2 SFDVKD. The CDR3 spells CATSTDRGLAGELFF. For the CDR3, the DNA is TGTGCCACCAGTACCGACAGGGGGCTGGCCGGGGAGCTGTTTTTT.

This clonotype came up a few times. The rearrangement uses TRBV12-3 or TRBV12-4 and TRBJ2-5, with 8 positions matching TRBD1. The V gene end was trimmed by 2 bases and the J gene end by 5 bases; junction bases not matched to a gene: 7. The CDR3 length is 15 residues. The CDR3 reads CASSLSGRGLETQYF. In nucleotides, the CDR3 is TGTGCCAGCAGTTTAAGCGGCAGGGGGCTTGAGACCCAGTACTTC.

This clonotype has only a few counts. The rearrangement joins TRBV4-1 to TRBJ2-7, with D possibly being TRBD1 or TRBD2 (5 bases each). The CDR3 has 14 amino acids. Germline loops: CDR1 MGHRA, CDR2 YSYEKL. The ends were cut back, 1 base at V and 3 bases at J, with 10 bases in the middle. CDR3 loop: CASSQGDVDYEQYF. CDR3 DNA sequence: TGCGCCAGCAGCCAAGGGGACGTAGACTACGAGCAGTACTTC.

The table lists this clonotype with many counts. The chain has TRBV20-1 and TRBJ2-5, with 7 bases aligning to TRBD2. Trimming cost V 2 bases and J 1 base; bases outside gene matches: 10. The CDR3 is 16 amino acids. Germline CDR1 reads DFQATT; CDR2 reads SNEGSKA (reference sequence). The CDR3 DNA sequence: TGCAGTGCTAGATCAAGCGGGGAAAGGATCCAAGAGACCCAGTACTTC. As protein: CSARSSGERIQETQYF.

The rearrangement links TRBV29-1 to TRBJ1-2; D is possibly TRBD1 (5 bases). The CDR3 is made up of 11 amino acids. V gave up 6 bases and J gave up 7 bases, with 12 bases separating them. Per germline, CDR1 SQVTM and CDR2 ANQGSEA. The CDR3 is CSVRARLGYTF. The DNA of the CDR3 is TGCAGCGTCAGGGCCCGTCTTGGCTACACCTTC.

This clonotype was observed a few times. This chain connects TRBV18 to TRBJ1-1; 9 bases map to TRBD1. The CDR3 has 14 amino acids. Germline V lookup: CDR1 KGHSH, CDR2 LQKENI. Losses at the gene ends were 8 bases for V and 3 bases for J; bases not matched to a gene: 7. This CDR3 reads CASRRRDRDTEAFF. DNA for the CDR3: TGTGCCAGCCGCCGCCGGGACAGGGACACTGAAGCTTTCTTT.

This clonotype occurred a few times. V is TRBV24-1 and J is TRBJ2-3; D might be TRBD1 (5 bases). Germline V gene lookup returns CDR1 KGHDR and CDR2 SFDVKD. The CDR3 length is 18 residues. V was pared by 2 bases and J by 1 base, with 18 bases between. CDR3 sequence: CATSDSPLNGARTDTQYF. CDR3 sequence (DNA): TGTGCCACCAGTGATTCCCCTCTTAATGGGGCCCGCACAGATACGCAGTATTTT.

The V call is TRBV5-1, the J call TRBJ2-5; 9 bases map to TRBD1. The CDR3 is 16 residues long. Germline V lookup: CDR1 SGHRS, CDR2 YFSETQ. V was clipped by 4 bases and J by 2 bases; unmatched bases: 9. CDR3 in DNA: TGCGCCAGCAGCCTCGGACAGGGGAGGCCTCAAGAGACCCAGTACTTC. Translation gives CASSLGQGRPQETQYF.

This clonotype was recorded many times. As DNA, the CDR3 is TGCGCCAGCAGCTTATCTAGCGGGGGGCAAGAGACCCAGTACTTC. This gives the protein CASSLSSGGQETQYF. J is TRBJ2-5 and V is TRBV5-1, with 11 bases matching TRBD2. J was trimmed by 2 bases and V by 2 bases; bases with no gene match: 2. The CDR3 runs to 15 residues. Germline values: CDR1 SGHRS, CDR2 YFSETQ.

This clonotype was found many times. The J gene is TRBJ2-7, the V gene TRBV29-1; 8 positions match TRBD2. Germline trimming cut 7 bases from V and 3 bases from J; bases unmatched to any gene: 5. From germline, CDR1 is SQVTM and CDR2 ANQGSEA. The CDR3 covers 12 residues. The CDR3 reads CSGKSGSYEQYF. In nucleotides, the CDR3 is TGCAGCGGAAAAAGCGGGAGCTACGAGCAGTACTTC.

This clonotype was seen more than once but under ten times. The genes are TRBV5-6 and TRBJ2-7; D is uncertain. CDR1 is SGHDT, CDR2 YYEEEE, per germline. The CDR3 contains 11 residues. V gave up 7 bases and J gave up 6 bases, with 11 bases separating them. Here the CDR3 reads CASRDRFEQYF. The CDR3 DNA reads TGTGCCAGCCGCGACCGGTTCGAGCAGTACTTC.

The rearrangement links TRBV10-3 to TRBJ2-7, with 7 bases lining up with TRBD1. Looked up from germline, CDR1 is ENHRY and CDR2 is SYGVKD. The CDR3 has 10 amino acids. V gave up 6 bases and J gave up 11 bases; unmatched junction bases: 4. The CDR3 region has the DNA TGTGCCATCAGGGATGGACAGGAGTACTTC. Its protein product is CAIRDGQEYF.

Many counts were recorded for this clonotype. The chain recombines TRBV12-3 or TRBV12-4 with TRBJ2-5, with no clear D. The CDR3 contains 14 residues. Trimming took off 3 bases at V and 5 bases at J, with 13 bases between the two ends. CDR3 amino acids: CASSFRAVTETQYF. In DNA form, the CDR3 reads TGTGCCAGCAGTTTTAGGGCAGTTACTGAGACCCAGTACTTC.

There are a few counts of this clonotype. The chain joins TRBV12-3 or TRBV12-4 to TRBJ1-4; 8 nucleotides line up with TRBD1. J gave up 2 bases and V 6 bases, and 5 bases lay outside the gene matches. This CDR3 is built from 15 residues. The CDR3 loop is CASSPDRGTNEKLFF. The CDR3 nucleotides are TGTGCCAGCAGCCCAGACAGGGGTACTAATGAAAAACTGTTTTTT.

This clonotype was counted only a few times. The V and J genes are TRBV18 and TRBJ2-5; D is ambiguous. The germline gives CDR1 KGHSH, CDR2 LQKENI. The CDR3 runs 13 residues. Trimming cost V 3 bases and J 1 base, with 6 bases left between them. CDR3 in DNA: TGTGCCAGCTCACCGCGCCTCCAAGAGACCCAGTACTTC. This codes for CASSPRLQETQYF.